These T cell receptor beta chains were read from a single sample in a study of blood T cell repertoires in COVID-19. TCRdb keeps only in-frame clones here, not all; method: immunoSEQ multiplex PCR. This repertoire shows hundreds of thousands of clones, 89% found once; its top ten account for 3%. Sequenced: peripheral blood. These receptors all stem from a woman in her 30s with COVID-19, enrolled during active disease. Each CDR3 is given with its conserved first and last residue. The D gene is left open where the match is weak. Clone size is given for some rows only: seen once, a few or many times, or a class if the clone is expanded.

d_call,clone_size,v_call,j_call,cdr3_aa,cdr3_nt
TRBD2,few,TRBV13,TRBJ2-1,CASSLVAGWAYNEQFF,TGTGCCAGCAGCTTAGTAGCGGGATGGGCCTACAATGAGCAGTTCTTC
NA,NA,TRBV28,TRBJ2-6,CASNVAGANVLTF,TGTGCCAGCAATGTAGCTGGGGCCAACGTCCTGACTTTC
NA,NA,TRBV28,TRBJ2-4,CASSNREGALTKNIQYF,TGTGCCAGCAGCAACCGGGAAGGCGCCTTAACCAAAAACATTCAGTACTTC
NA,NA,TRBV19,TRBJ1-5,CASSTTGSQPQHF,TGTGCCAGTAGTACCACGGGGTCCCAGCCCCAGCATTTT
NA,NA,TRBV16,TRBJ1-5,CASSPGSLGNQPQHF,TGTGCCAGCAGCCCAGGTTCCCTCGGCAATCAGCCCCAGCATTTT
TRBD1,NA,TRBV19,TRBJ1-1,CASSIPQGARHTEAFF,TGTGCCAGTAGTATCCCACAGGGGGCGCGGCACACTGAAGCTTTCTTT
NA,few,TRBV19,TRBJ2-2,CASSIHRAAGELFF,TGTGCCAGTAGTATCCACAGGGCTGCCGGGGAGCTGTTTTTT
TRBD2,NA,TRBV4-1,TRBJ2-3,CASSQDSGSADTQYF,TGCGCCAGCAGCCAAGATAGCGGGAGTGCAGATACGCAGTATTTT
TRBD2,NA,TRBV7-8,TRBJ2-5,CASSVRTSGRYQETQYF,TGTGCCAGCAGCGTACGGACTAGCGGGCGGTACCAAGAGACCCAGTACTTC
NA,NA,TRBV7-9,TRBJ1-1,CATQLRTTNTEAFF,TGTGCCACCCAACTGAGGACAACCAACACTGAAGCTTTCTTT